The clone carrying this TCR beta chain has a single count. Antigen: not known. The entry originates in a study of shared clonotypes between healthy human individuals. Regarding the study as a whole: Investigators expected sequencing depth to affect clonotype sharing among donors.

The table came from immunoSEQ multiplex PCR; TCRdb's copy has only in-frame clones and leaves some out. The sample comprises about 2.3 million clones, approximately 93% of which are singletons, and about 0.37% rests with the top ten. Germline V gene data show CDR1 as SGHNT and CDR2 as YYREEE (reference sequence). V dropped 0 bases and J dropped 1 base, with 11 bases sitting between them. The CDR3 runs to 15 residues. Sequenced: naive CD4+ T cells from PBMCs. The subset was: CD45RA+ positively selected. The TCR comes from a man aged 18 to 29 in good health. Some clones in this sample may be carry-over from other donors' samples. The chain employs TRBV5-4 and TRBJ2-7; no clear D gene. DNA for the CDR3: TGTGCCAGCAGCTTGGGTAGCCTTAGTTCCTACGAGCAGTACTTC. It codes for CASSLGSLSSYEQYF.